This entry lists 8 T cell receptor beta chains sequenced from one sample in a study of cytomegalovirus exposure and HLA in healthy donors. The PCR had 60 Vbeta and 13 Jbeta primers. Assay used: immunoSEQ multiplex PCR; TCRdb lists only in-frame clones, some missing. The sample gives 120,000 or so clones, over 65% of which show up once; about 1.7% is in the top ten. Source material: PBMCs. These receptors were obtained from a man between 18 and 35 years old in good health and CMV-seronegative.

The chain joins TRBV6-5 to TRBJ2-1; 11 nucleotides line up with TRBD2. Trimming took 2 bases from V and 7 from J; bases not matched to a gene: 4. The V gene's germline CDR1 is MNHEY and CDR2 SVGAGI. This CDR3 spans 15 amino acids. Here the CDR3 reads CASSYGLAGGNEQFF. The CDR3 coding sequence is TGTGCCAGCAGTTACGGCCTAGCGGGGGGAAATGAGCAGTTCTTC.

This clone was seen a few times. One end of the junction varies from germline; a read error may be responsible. CDR3 coding DNA: TGTTCCAGCAGCTCAGGGATAGGGGGGGGAACTGAAGCTTTCTTT. Protein sequence: CSSSSGIGGGTEAFF. The chain recombines TRBV7-9 with TRBJ1-1, with D possibly TRBD1 on 6 matching bases. From germline, CDR1 is SEHNR and CDR2 FQNEAQ (reference sequence). The CDR3 is made up of 15 amino acids.

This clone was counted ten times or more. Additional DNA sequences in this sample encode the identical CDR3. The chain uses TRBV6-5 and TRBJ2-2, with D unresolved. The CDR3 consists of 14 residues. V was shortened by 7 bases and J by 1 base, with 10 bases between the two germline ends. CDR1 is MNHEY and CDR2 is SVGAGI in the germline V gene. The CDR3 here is CASKRRRNTGELFF. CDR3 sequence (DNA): TGTGCCAGCAAAAGACGGAGGAACACCGGGGAGCTGTTTTTT.

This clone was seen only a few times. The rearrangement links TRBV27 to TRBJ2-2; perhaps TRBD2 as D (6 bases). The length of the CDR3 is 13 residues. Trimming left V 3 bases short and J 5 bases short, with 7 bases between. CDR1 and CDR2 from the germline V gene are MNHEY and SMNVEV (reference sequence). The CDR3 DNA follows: TGTGCCAGCAGTTTTGGAGGGACCGGGGAGCTGTTTTTT. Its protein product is CASSFGGTGELFF.

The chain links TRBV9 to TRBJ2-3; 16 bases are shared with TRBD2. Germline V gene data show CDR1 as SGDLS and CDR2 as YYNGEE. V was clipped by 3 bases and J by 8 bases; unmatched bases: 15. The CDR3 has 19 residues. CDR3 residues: CASSAPGTSGGVREGTQYF. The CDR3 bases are TGTGCCAGCAGCGCCCCCGGGACTAGCGGGGGGGTCCGTGAGGGTACGCAGTATTTT.

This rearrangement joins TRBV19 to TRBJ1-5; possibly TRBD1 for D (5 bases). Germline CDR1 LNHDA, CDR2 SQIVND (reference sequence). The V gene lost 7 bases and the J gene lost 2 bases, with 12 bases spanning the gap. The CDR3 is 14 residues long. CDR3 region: CASIQGWGNQPQHF. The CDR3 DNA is TGTGCCAGTATTCAGGGTTGGGGCAATCAGCCCCAGCATTTT.

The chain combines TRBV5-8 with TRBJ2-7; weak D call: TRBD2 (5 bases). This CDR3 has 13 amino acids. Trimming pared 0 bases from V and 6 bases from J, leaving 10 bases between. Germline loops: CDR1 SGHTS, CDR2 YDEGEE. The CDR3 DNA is TGTGCCAGCAGCTTGGGAGGGCTGAGCGAGCAGTACTTC. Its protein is CASSLGGLSEQYF.

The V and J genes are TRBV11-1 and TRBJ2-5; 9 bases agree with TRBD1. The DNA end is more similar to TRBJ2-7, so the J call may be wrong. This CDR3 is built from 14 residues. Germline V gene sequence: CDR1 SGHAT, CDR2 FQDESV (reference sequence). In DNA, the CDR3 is TGTGCCAGCAGCCGGACAGGGGTGGCCTACGAGCAGTACTTC. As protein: CASSRTGVAYEQYF.